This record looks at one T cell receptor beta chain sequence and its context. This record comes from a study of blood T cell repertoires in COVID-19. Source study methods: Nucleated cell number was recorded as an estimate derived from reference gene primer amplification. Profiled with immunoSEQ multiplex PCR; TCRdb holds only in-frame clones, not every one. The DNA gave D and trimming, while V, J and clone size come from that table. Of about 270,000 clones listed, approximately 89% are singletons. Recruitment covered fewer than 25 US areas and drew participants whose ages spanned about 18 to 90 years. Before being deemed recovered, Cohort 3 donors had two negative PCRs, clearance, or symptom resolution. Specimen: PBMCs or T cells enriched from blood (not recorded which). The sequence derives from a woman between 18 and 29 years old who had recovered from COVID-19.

Written as DNA, the CDR3 is TGTGCCAGCAGCCGGACGGGACAGCGCCTGAGACAGCCCCAGCATTTT. It encodes CASSRTGQRLRQPQHF. This chain joins TRBV5-6 and TRBJ1-5; 7 positions match TRBD1. Unmatched junction bases numbered 14, after V lost 4 bases and J lost 7 bases. CDR1 and CDR2 (germline): SGHDT, YYEEEE. There are 16 residues in the CDR3.